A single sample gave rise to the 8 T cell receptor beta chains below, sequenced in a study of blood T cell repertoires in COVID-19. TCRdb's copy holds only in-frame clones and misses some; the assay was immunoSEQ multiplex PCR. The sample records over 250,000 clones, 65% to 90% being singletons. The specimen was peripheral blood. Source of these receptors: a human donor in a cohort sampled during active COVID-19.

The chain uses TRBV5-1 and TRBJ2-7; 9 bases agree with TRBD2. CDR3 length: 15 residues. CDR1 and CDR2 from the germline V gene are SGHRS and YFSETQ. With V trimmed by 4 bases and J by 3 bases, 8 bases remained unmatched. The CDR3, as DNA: TGCGCCAGCAGCCTCTCGGGTAGCGGGAGCTACGAGCAGTACTTC. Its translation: CASSLSGSGSYEQYF.

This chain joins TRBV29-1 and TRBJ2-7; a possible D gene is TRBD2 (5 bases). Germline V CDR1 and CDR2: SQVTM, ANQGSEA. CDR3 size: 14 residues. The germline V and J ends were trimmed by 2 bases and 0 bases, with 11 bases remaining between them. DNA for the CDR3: TGCAGCGTTGAAAGGAGGTACCCCTCCTACGAGCAGTACTTC. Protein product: CSVERRYPSYEQYF.

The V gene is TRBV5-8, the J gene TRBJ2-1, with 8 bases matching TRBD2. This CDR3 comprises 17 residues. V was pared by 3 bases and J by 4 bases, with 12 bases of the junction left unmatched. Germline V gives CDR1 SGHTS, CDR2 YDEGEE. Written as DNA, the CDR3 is TGTGCCAGCAGCTGGTTTCTTGGACTAGCTTCTTACAATGAGCAGTTCTTC. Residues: CASSWFLGLASYNEQFF. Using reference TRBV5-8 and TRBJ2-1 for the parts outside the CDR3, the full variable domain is EAGVTQSPTHLIKTRGQQATLRCSPISGHTSVYWYQQALGLGLQFLLWYDEGEERNRGNFPPRFSGRQFPNYSSELNVNALELEDSALYLCASSWFLGLASYNEQFFGPGTRLTVL.

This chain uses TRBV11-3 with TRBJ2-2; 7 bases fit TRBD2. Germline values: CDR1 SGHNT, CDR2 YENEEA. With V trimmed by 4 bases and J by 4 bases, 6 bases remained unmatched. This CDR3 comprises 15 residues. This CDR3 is CASSSLADLTGELFF. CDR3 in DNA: TGTGCCAGCAGCTCCCTAGCGGACCTCACCGGGGAGCTGTTTTTT.

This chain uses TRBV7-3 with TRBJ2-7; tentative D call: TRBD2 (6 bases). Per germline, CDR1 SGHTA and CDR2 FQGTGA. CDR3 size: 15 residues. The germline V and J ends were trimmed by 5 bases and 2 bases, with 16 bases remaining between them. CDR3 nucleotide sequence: TGTGCCAGCAGCATCCAGGGCGGGGAACCCTACGAGCAGTACTTC. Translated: CASSIQGGEPYEQYF. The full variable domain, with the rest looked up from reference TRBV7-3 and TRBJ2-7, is GAGVSQTPSNKVTEKGKYVELRCDPISGHTALYWYRQSLGQGPEFLIYFQGTGAADDSGLPNDRFFAVRPEGSVSTLKIQRTERGDSAVYLCASSIQGGEPYEQYFGPGTRLTVT.

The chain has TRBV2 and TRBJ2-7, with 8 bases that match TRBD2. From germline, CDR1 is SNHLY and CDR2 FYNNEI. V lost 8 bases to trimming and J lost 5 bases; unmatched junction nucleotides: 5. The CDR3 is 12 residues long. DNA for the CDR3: TGTGCCAGCGAGCGGGAGTCTAACGAGCAGTACTTC. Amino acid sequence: CASERESNEQYF. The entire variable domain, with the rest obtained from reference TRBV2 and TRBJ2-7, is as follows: EPEVTQTPSHQVTQMGQEVILRCVPISNHLYFYWYRQILGQKVEFLVSFYNNEISEKSEIFDDQFSVERPDGSNFTLKIRSTKLEDSAMYFCASERESNEQYFGPGTRLTVT.

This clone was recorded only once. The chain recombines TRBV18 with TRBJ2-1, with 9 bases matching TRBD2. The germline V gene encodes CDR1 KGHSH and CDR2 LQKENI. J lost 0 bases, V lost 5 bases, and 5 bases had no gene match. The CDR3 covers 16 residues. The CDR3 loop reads CASSSLAGPSYNEQFF. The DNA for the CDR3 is TGTGCCAGCTCATCACTAGCGGGCCCCTCCTACAATGAGCAGTTCTTC. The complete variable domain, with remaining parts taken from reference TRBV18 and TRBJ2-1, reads NAGVMQNPRHLVRRRGQEARLRCSPMKGHSHVYWYRQLPEEGLKFMVYLQKENIIDESGMPKERFSAEFPKEGPSILRIQQVVRGDSAAYFCASSSLAGPSYNEQFFGPGTRLTVL.

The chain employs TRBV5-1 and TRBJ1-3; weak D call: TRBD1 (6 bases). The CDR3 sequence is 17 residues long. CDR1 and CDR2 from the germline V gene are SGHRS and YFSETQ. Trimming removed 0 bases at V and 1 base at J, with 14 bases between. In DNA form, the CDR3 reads TGCGCCAGCAGCTTGGCCCGAGGGGGAGCGTCTGGAAACACCATATATTTT. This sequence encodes CASSLARGGASGNTIYF.